One sample yielded the 29 T cell receptor beta chains listed below, sequenced in a study of blood T cells in healthy people across ages. Combining a sample-barcoded 5' primer with a J-beta primer mix, a second PCR ran for roughly 7 to 12 cycles. TCRdb analysed the 5' RACE reads with MiXCR anew, one entry per CDR3 protein. This table has 600,000 to 1,000,000 distinct CDR3 sequences, roughly 25% appearing once. This sample was shared with a second study, whose subject was T cells of mothers and their children.

Sequences were obtained from blood. These receptors were collected from a boy aged 5 to 17 in good health.

The chain couples TRBV6-6 to TRBJ2-3; a weak D match, TRBD1 (6 bases). The V gene's germline CDR1 is MNHNY and CDR2 SVGAGI (reference sequence). The CDR3 is 14 residues long. Trimming took off 6 bases at V and 4 bases at J, with 14 bases between the two ends. CDR3 nucleotide sequence: TGTGCCAGCAGAGAGCGGCAGGGGTCAGATACGCAGTATTTT. Translation: CASRERQGSDTQYF.

The rearrangement uses TRBV29-1 and TRBJ2-5; D is unresolved. The CDR3 has 12 amino acids. CDR1 is SQVTM and CDR2 is ANQGSEA in the germline V gene. V gave up 3 bases and J gave up 5 bases, with 10 bases separating them. The CDR3 here is CSVDFGLETQYF. Here the CDR3 DNA reads TGCAGCGTTGATTTCGGGCTGGAGACCCAGTACTTC.

Points on this clonotype: A read error may produce the germline difference seen at one junction end. This chain joins TRBV10-3 and TRBJ2-2, with a possible D match to TRBD2 (5 bases). The germline gives CDR1 ENHRY, CDR2 SYGVKD. This CDR3 is 14 amino acids long. CDR3 loop: CAVSSGTNTGELFF. The CDR3 nucleotides read TGTGCCGTCAGCTCCGGGACGAACACCGGGGAGCTGTTTTTT.

This clonotype occurred a few times. One junction end does not reproduce the germline sequence, and a read error may be involved. The chain joins TRBV7-3 to TRBJ2-1; TRBD2 aligns across 7 bases. The germline V gene encodes CDR1 SGHTA and CDR2 FQGTGA. This CDR3 comprises 16 residues. CDR3 sequence reads: CASSLRASTSYHEQFF. The CDR3 DNA is TGTGCCAGCAGCTTGCGAGCCTCGACTAGCTACCATGAGCAGTTCTTC.

V is TRBV20-1 and J is TRBJ2-7; D not certain. CDR1 and CDR2 (germline): DFQATT, SNEGSKA (reference sequence). V was cut by 5 bases and J by 0 bases, with 11 bases left in between. The CDR3 extends over 13 amino acids. CDR3 bases: TGCAGTGCTCGGAGCCCAAGCTCCTACGAGCAGTACTTC. The encoded protein is CSARSPSSYEQYF.

This clonotype was seen only a few times. The rearrangement uses TRBV4-3 and TRBJ1-5, with D hard to call. V lost 3 bases and J 9 bases, leaving 9 bases between the germline ends. The CDR3 runs to 12 residues. Germline values: CDR1 LGHNA, CDR2 YSLEER. CDR3 residues: CASSHPTGPQHF. CDR3 coding DNA: TGCGCCAGCAGCCACCCAACGGGGCCCCAGCATTTT.

The chain has TRBV4-3 and TRBJ2-3, with D unclear. CDR3 length equals 13 residues. Germline V gene sequence: CDR1 LGHNA, CDR2 YSLEER. V was clipped by 6 bases and J by 3 bases, with 10 bases between them. CDR3 bases: TGCGCCAGCAGGGGCGAGGTGACAGATACGCAGTATTTT. The encoded protein is CASRGEVTDTQYF.

In this sample, this clonotype turned up a few times. The chain employs TRBV12-3 or TRBV12-4 and TRBJ2-5, with D tentatively TRBD2 (6 bases). The J call is doubtful: the DNA matches TRBJ2-1 better. The CDR3 is 11 residues long. The CDR3 protein is CASRSAGEQFF. Here the CDR3 DNA reads TGTGCCAGCAGGTCAGCGGGTGAGCAGTTCTTC.

V usage is TRBV6-5 and J usage is TRBJ1-2; D unclear. Germline V lookup: CDR1 MNHEY, CDR2 SVGAGI. V lost 0 bases and J 6 bases, leaving 11 bases between the germline ends. The CDR3 contains 14 residues. CDR3 protein: CASSYSTTGNGYTF. The DNA for the CDR3 is TGTGCCAGCAGTTACTCGACTACGGGGAATGGCTACACCTTC.

Comment on this clonotype: The germline gene is not matched at one end of the junction; a read error may be the cause. The chain employs TRBV7-9 and TRBJ1-4; 8 nucleotides align to TRBD1. The CDR3 totals 14 residues. Looked up from germline, CDR1 is SEHNR and CDR2 is FQNEAQ (reference sequence). The CDR3 is CASSQGQGNEKPFF. Written as DNA, the CDR3 is TGTGCCAGCAGCCAAGGACAGGGTAACGAAAAACCGTTTTTT.

This clonotype came up many times. This rearrangement joins TRBV4-1 to TRBJ2-7, with no clear D. Germline-derived CDR1 and CDR2 are MGHRA and YSYEKL. Trimming took 0 bases from V and 0 from J, leaving 9 bases between them. The CDR3 sequence is 15 residues long. The CDR3 nucleotides read TGCGCCAGCAGCCAAGAAGGAGTCCTCTCCTACGAGCAGTACTTC. Translating gives CASSQEGVLSYEQYF.

This clonotype was counted between two and nine times. This chain uses TRBV28 with TRBJ1-1; D not resolved. The V end lost 5 bases, the J end lost 3 bases, and 13 bases lay between the germline ends. CDR3 size: 14 residues. The V gene's germline CDR1 is MDHEN and CDR2 SYDVKM. CDR3 residues: CASSLSGVYTEAFF. The CDR3 nucleotides read TGTGCCAGCAGTCTTTCGGGAGTTTACACTGAAGCTTTCTTT.

The chain recombines TRBV2 with TRBJ2-5; TRBD2 matches at 8 bases. The J call may be incorrect, as the DNA end agrees better with TRBJ2-1. Germline V gene lookup returns CDR1 SNHLY and CDR2 FYNNEI. The length of the CDR3 is 15 residues. As DNA, the CDR3 is TGTGCCAGCAGTGAATGGGGGACTAGGTACAATGAGCAGTTCTTC. It codes for CASSEWGTRYNEQFF.

The genes are TRBV28 and TRBJ2-7, with D unresolved. CDR1 and CDR2 from the germline V gene are MDHEN and SYDVKM. V shed 3 bases and J shed 0 bases, with 15 bases lying between them. There are 16 residues in the CDR3. CDR3 in amino acids: CASSFSPSRYSYEQYF. The CDR3 DNA reads as TGTGCCAGCAGTTTCTCCCCGAGTAGGTACTCCTACGAGCAGTACTTC.

This clonotype was found a few times. The V call is TRBV29-1, the J call TRBJ1-2, with TRBD1 as a possible D gene (6 bases). CDR1 is SQVTM, CDR2 ANQGSEA, per germline. V lost 3 bases and J 3 bases, leaving 11 bases between the germline ends. The CDR3 length is 13 residues. The CDR3 protein is CSVDRPGDYGYTF. The CDR3 coding sequence is TGCAGCGTTGATAGGCCAGGGGACTATGGCTACACCTTC. Combining the CDR3 with reference TRBV29-1 and TRBJ1-2 gives the whole variable domain SAVISQKPSRDICQRGTSLTIQCQVDSQVTMMFWYRQQPGQSLTLIATANQGSEATYESGFVIDKFPISRPNLTFSTLTVSNMSPEDSSIYLCSVDRPGDYGYTFGSGTRLTVV.

This CDR3 is CASSVGTSGRFEGDTQYF. CDR3 coding DNA: TGTGCCAGCAGTGTCGGGACTAGCGGGAGATTCGAGGGAGATACGCAGTATTTT. The chain carries TRBV6-1 and TRBJ2-3, with 14 bases matching TRBD2. V lost 4 bases, J lost 5 bases, and 11 bases stayed unmatched. CDR3 length equals 18 residues. The germline CDR1 and CDR2 sequences are MNHNS and SASEGT.

Points on this clonotype: One base away lies a much larger clone, so this may be a sequencing read error. J is TRBJ2-5 and V is TRBV7-3, with D possibly matching TRBD2 (5 bases). The germline CDR1 and CDR2 sequences are SGHTA and FQGTGA. The CDR3 covers 14 residues. The V end lost 8 bases, the J end lost 1 base, and 14 bases lay between the germline ends. In nucleotides, the CDR3 is TGTGCCAGCGGCCCGGGGAGAGTCCAAGAGACCCAGTACTTC. This encodes CASGPGRVQETQYF.

This clonotype was seen many times. This sequence joins TRBV5-1 and TRBJ2-7; TRBD2 might be the D (7 bases). The germline V gene encodes CDR1 SGHRS and CDR2 YFSETQ. The V end lost 5 bases, the J end lost 6 bases, and 12 bases lay between the germline ends. CDR3 length: 12 amino acids. The CDR3 loop reads CASSIAGAEQYF. The CDR3 DNA reads TGCGCCAGCAGTATTGCGGGGGCCGAGCAGTACTTC.

This clonotype was counted a few times. This rearrangement joins TRBV7-3 to TRBJ1-1, with D unresolved. CDR1 SGHTA and CDR2 FQGTGA come from the germline V gene. The V gene lost 5 bases and the J gene lost 3 bases, with 10 bases spanning the gap. CDR3 length: 13 residues. CDR3 nucleotides: TGTGCCAGCAGCCGGACCCAGGACACTGAAGCTTTCTTT. Translation gives CASSRTQDTEAFF.

The V and J genes are TRBV11-2 and TRBJ1-6; D is possibly TRBD1 (6 bases). Trimming stripped 5 bases from V and 0 bases from J, with 11 bases between. The CDR3 has 16 residues. Germline CDR1 SGHAT, CDR2 FQNNGV. The DNA for the CDR3 is TGTGCCAGCAGCGGAGGGGGGAGCTCCTATAATTCACCCCTCCACTTT. It encodes CASSGGGSSYNSPLHF.

This clonotype has at least ten counts. This chain connects TRBV6-2 or TRBV6-3 to TRBJ1-2; no clear D. The V end lost 8 bases, the J end lost 6 bases, and 16 bases lay between the germline ends. Germline-derived CDR1 and CDR2 are MNHEY and SVGEGT. This CDR3 spans 13 amino acids. The CDR3 is CASLELRSHGYTF. The CDR3 bases are TGTGCCAGCCTGGAGCTAAGGTCTCATGGCTACACCTTC.

This chain links TRBV20-1 with TRBJ2-2; maybe TRBD2 (7 bases). Germline V gene data show CDR1 as DFQATT and CDR2 as SNEGSKA (reference sequence). With 0 bases removed from V and 0 bases from J, the gap between germline ends came to 20 bases. This CDR3 has 19 residues. DNA of the CDR3: TGCAGTGCTAGAGATAGGGGGGGTGAGGGGCTAGCGAACACCGGGGAGCTGTTTTTT. Residues: CSARDRGGEGLANTGELFF.

This clonotype was counted a few times. The chain is built from TRBV7-9 and TRBJ2-5; weak D call: TRBD2 (6 bases). The assigned J gene may be wrong: the sequence end matches TRBJ2-7 better. The CDR3 length is 12 residues. Germline V CDR1 and CDR2: SEHNR, FQNEAQ (reference sequence). The DNA for the CDR3 is TGTGCCAGCAGCCCATGGGGACTCGAGCAGTACTTC. Its protein is CASSPWGLEQYF.

This clonotype was counted between two and nine times. V and J are TRBV7-2 and TRBJ1-1; 12 bases fit TRBD1. In germline, CDR1 is SGHTA, CDR2 FQGNSA. This CDR3 contains 17 residues. V gave up 0 bases and J gave up 4 bases; unmatched junction bases: 6. The CDR3 nucleotides read TGTGCCAGCAGCTTAGCGGGACAGGGGGCGCGAGGCACTGAAGCTTTCTTT. Translating gives CASSLAGQGARGTEAFF.

This clonotype appeared a single time. The chain combines TRBV28 with TRBJ2-7; TRBD2 agrees at 12 bases. Germline CDR1 is MDHEN and CDR2 is SYDVKM. CDR3 length: 19 residues. Germline trimming cut 4 bases from V and 7 bases from J; bases unmatched to any gene: 20. The DNA of the CDR3 is TGTGCCAGCAGTTCACCAAAAATAAAGACTAGCGGGGGACCGGGGGAGCAGTACTTC. Its protein product is CASSSPKIKTSGGPGEQYF. The whole variable domain, filled in from reference TRBV28 and TRBJ2-7, reads DVKVTQSSRYLVKRTGEKVFLECVQDMDHENMFWYRQDPGLGLRLIYFSYDVKMKEKGDIPEGYSVSREKKERFSLILESASTNQTSMYLCASSSPKIKTSGGPGEQYFGPGTRLTVT.

The rearrangement links TRBV15 to TRBJ1-4, with 7 bases matching TRBD1. The CDR3 covers 16 residues. V was clipped by 3 bases and J by 5 bases; unmatched bases: 9. The germline CDR1 and CDR2 sequences are LNHNV and YYDKDF (reference sequence). The CDR3 region is CATSSRQGGQNEKLFF. The DNA for the CDR3 is TGTGCCACCAGCAGTCGTCAGGGGGGGCAGAATGAAAAACTGTTTTTT.

The V call is TRBV20-1, the J call TRBJ2-3, with 7 bases lining up with TRBD2. Germline V lookup: CDR1 DFQATT, CDR2 SNEGSKA (reference sequence). V trimming: 8 bases; J trimming: 1 base; junction bases outside the gene matches: 6. The CDR3 consists of 13 residues. The CDR3 nucleotides read TGCAGTCCGGCCGCGGGGGGCACAGATACGCAGTATTTT. Translating it yields CSPAAGGTDTQYF.

This clonotype was seen a few times. This sequence joins TRBV5-1 and TRBJ1-1; 7 bases line up with TRBD1. Trimming took 5 bases from V and 1 from J; bases not matched to a gene: 5. The V gene's germline CDR1 is SGHRS and CDR2 YFSETQ. CDR3 length: 14 amino acids. This CDR3 is CASRSGTANTEAFF. The CDR3 bases are TGCGCCAGCAGGTCCGGGACAGCGAACACTGAAGCTTTCTTT.

The chain links TRBV7-3 to TRBJ1-3; 12 bases line up with TRBD1. V lost 0 bases, J lost 1 base, and 1 base stayed unmatched. The CDR3 consists of 17 residues. Germline CDR1 reads SGHTA; CDR2 reads FQGTGA. The CDR3: CASSLTGQGASGNTIYF. CDR3 coding DNA: TGTGCCAGCAGCTTAACGGGACAGGGGGCTTCTGGAAACACCATATATTTT.